This T cell receptor (beta chain) derives from a study of beta chain features in type 1 diabetes. Study-level information: Examination of sorted cells across all samples involved around 100,000,000 cells.

Expressed TCRB transcripts got sequenced, as all isolated RNA was reverse transcribed. Clones were sequenced by immunoSEQ multiplex PCR, and TCRdb holds only the in-frame ones, with some missing. The sample holds almost 250,000 clones; 13% to 15% are singletons and the top ten take 0.026%. V lost 1 base and J lost 5, with 15 bases in between. CDR3 length equals 15 residues. CDR1 SGHRS and CDR2 YFSETQ come from the germline V gene. The table lists this clone with a few counts. The chain uses TRBV5-1 and TRBJ1-1; weak D call: TRBD1 (6 bases). This receptor was obtained from a woman between 35 and 50 years old in good health. The material sequenced was naive CD4+ T cells from blood. The CDR3 region has the DNA TGCGCCAGCAGCTTGACTCGTGGAAGGGGGACTGAAGCTTTCTTT. It encodes CASSLTRGRGTEAFF.